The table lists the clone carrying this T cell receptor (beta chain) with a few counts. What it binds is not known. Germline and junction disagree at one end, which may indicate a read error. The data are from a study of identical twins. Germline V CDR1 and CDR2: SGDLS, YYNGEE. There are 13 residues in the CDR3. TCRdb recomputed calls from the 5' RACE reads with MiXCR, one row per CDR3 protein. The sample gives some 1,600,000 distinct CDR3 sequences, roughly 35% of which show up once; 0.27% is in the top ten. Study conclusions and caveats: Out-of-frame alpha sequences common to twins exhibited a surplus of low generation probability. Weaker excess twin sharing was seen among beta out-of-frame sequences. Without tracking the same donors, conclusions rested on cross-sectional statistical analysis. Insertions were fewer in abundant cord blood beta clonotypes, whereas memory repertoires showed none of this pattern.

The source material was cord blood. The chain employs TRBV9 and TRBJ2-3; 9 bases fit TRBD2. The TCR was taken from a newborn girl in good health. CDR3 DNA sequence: TGTGCCAGCAGTGTAGCGGGGGAAGATACGCAGTATTTT. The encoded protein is CASSVAGEDTQYF.